The 3 T cell receptor beta chains reported below all come from one sample, sequenced in a study of shared clonotypes between healthy human individuals. This table comes from immunoSEQ multiplex PCR, and its TCRdb copy is limited to in-frame clones, with some not included. The sample contains around 600,000 clones, approximately 95% of which appear only once. Naive CD8 cells lacked CD45RO and underwent positive selection for CCR7, leaving out terminally differentiated effector memory CD45RA+ cells. The sequencing input was naive CD8+ T cells sorted from blood. These receptors were collected from a woman between 25 and 40 years old in good health.

This clone was picked up one time. V is TRBV9 and J is TRBJ2-7, with TRBD2 identical over 7 bases. In germline, CDR1 is SGDLS, CDR2 YYNGEE. Trimming took 4 bases from V and 2 from J; bases not matched to a gene: 12. This CDR3 has 16 amino acids. CDR3 sequence (DNA): TGTGCCAGCAGCCTGGGGGAGGCTAGCGGTGCCTACGAGCAGTACTTC. The encoded protein is CASSLGEASGAYEQYF.

This chain links TRBV27 with TRBJ2-1; D tentatively reads TRBD1 or TRBD2 (5 bases each). Germline V lookup: CDR1 MNHEY, CDR2 SMNVEV (reference sequence). The CDR3 runs to 15 residues. V dropped 6 bases and J dropped 0 bases, with 12 bases sitting between them. The CDR3 region has the DNA TGTGCCAGCAGCGCCCCGGGGCTCTCCTACAATGAGCAGTTCTTC. Translation: CASSAPGLSYNEQFF.

The chain uses TRBV7-9 and TRBJ2-5; no clear D gene. The DNA end is a closer match to TRBJ2-7, so the J assignment may be wrong. Germline CDR1 and CDR2: SEHNR and FQNEAQ (reference sequence). CDR3 length: 12 residues. The DNA of the CDR3 is TGTGCCAGCAGCTTGGGTCAATACGAGCAGTACTTC. It encodes CASSLGQYEQYF.